The present T cell receptor beta chain was sequenced within a study of radiotherapy plus CTLA-4 blockade in lung cancer. Across the study: Objective response was observed in about 19% of patients, and disease control in roughly 31%. General study findings and limits: In blood, TCR clones derived from the tumor expanded after radiotherapy plus ipilimumab. Response, reportedly, was best predicted by interferon-beta along with early blood T cell clone dynamics.

Treatment of patients with chemo-refractory metastatic non-small-cell lung cancer consisted of focal radiation plus CTLA-4 blockade with ipilimumab. Germline CDR1 SQVTM, CDR2 ANQGSEA. The CDR3 extends over 12 amino acids. Trimming pared 4 bases from V and 6 bases from J, leaving 12 bases between. With respect to this clone: Its target is not known.

Sequencing was performed with immunoSEQ multiplex PCR; in TCRdb, only in-frame clones are kept and a portion is missing. The sample yields some 100,000 clones, around four fifths seen once. The chain combines TRBV29-1 with TRBJ1-2; D is possibly TRBD1 (5 bases). The sequence was obtained from a human donor with non-small cell lung cancer that progressed on radiotherapy plus ipilimumab. Sequencing was performed on peripheral blood, taken from a patient treated with radiotherapy plus ipilimumab. CDR3 sequence: CSVVEGRDGYTF. DNA for the CDR3: TGCAGCGTTGTCGAGGGGCGGGATGGCTACACCTTC.